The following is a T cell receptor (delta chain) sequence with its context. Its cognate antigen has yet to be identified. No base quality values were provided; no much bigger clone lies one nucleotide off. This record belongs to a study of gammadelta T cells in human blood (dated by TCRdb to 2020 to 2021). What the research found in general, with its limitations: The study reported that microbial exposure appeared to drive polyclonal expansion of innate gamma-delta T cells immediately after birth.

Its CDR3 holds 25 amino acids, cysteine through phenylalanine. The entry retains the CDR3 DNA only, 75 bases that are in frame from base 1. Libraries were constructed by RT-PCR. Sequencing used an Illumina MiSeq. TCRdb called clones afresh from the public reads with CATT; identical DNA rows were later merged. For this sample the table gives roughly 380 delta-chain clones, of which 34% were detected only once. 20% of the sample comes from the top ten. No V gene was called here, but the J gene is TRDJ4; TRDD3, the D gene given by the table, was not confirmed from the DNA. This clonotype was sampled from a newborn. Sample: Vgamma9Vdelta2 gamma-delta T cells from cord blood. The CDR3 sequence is CSGLNAEYMGSFWIRYVSCARPLIF. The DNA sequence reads TGCAGTGGTCTCAACGCAGAGTACATGGGGAGTTTTTGGATTAGGTATGTCAGCTGTGCCAGACCCCTGATCTTT.